Following are 19 T cell receptor beta chains from one sample sequenced in a study of CD8 T cells in ankylosing spondylitis. Overall study findings and caveats: Typical of ankylosing spondylitis blood, it appeared, was a TCR beta motif of under 10 highly homologous variants.

No cognate antigen is known for these TCRs. From the 5' RACE reads, TCRdb called clonotypes with MiXCR, one entry per CDR3 protein. The repertoire holds around 140,000 distinct CDR3 sequences, roughly 17% seen once, with approximately 30% in the top ten. Sequencing was done on a sample of blood, either unsorted or a sorted T cell fraction (not recorded which). The receptors here all came from a male donor with ankylosing spondylitis.

The chain joins TRBV12-3 or TRBV12-4 to TRBJ2-5, with TRBD1 matching over 7 bases. CDR3 size: 15 residues. Germline trimming cut 3 bases from V and 4 bases from J; bases unmatched to any gene: 8. CDR3 sequence: CASSFDRERGETQYF. For the CDR3, the DNA is TGTGCCAGCAGTTTTGACAGGGAAAGGGGAGAGACCCAGTACTTC.

V usage is TRBV7-8 and J usage is TRBJ1-4; TRBD1 might be the D (6 bases). Between the trimmed V and J ends, which lost 5 bases and 7 bases, there was a span of 32 bases. Germline V lookup: CDR1 SGHVS, CDR2 FQNEAQ. There are 20 residues in the CDR3. In nucleotides, the CDR3 is TGTGCCAGCAGCCGTAGTACAGGGCCCGGGCTGGTGAGGGACCTTGAAAAACTGTTTTTT. Translating it yields CASSRSTGPGLVRDLEKLFF.

The sample holds a few counts of this clonotype. The V call is TRBV29-1, the J call TRBJ1-4; D is unclear. CDR3 size: 12 residues. The V end lost 0 bases, the J end lost 8 bases, and 7 bases lay between the germline ends. In germline, CDR1 is SQVTM, CDR2 ANQGSEA. The CDR3 region has the DNA TGCAGCGTTGAAGAACCGAAGGAAAAACTGTTTTTT. It encodes CSVEEPKEKLFF.

This clonotype was seen more than once but under ten times. The V call is TRBV9, the J call TRBJ1-1; TRBD1 matches 8 bases. With 3 bases clipped from V and 8 bases from J, the junction kept 12 bases outside the gene matches. The CDR3 runs to 15 residues. CDR1 is SGDLS, CDR2 YYNGEE, per germline. CDR3 amino acids: CASSEAPGQASEAFF. In nucleotides, the CDR3 is TGTGCCAGCAGCGAAGCCCCGGGACAGGCTTCGGAAGCTTTCTTT.

This clonotype was counted a few times. The chain employs TRBV9 and TRBJ1-2; a possible D gene is TRBD1 (5 bases). The germline V and J ends were trimmed by 3 bases and 10 bases, with 7 bases remaining between them. The germline V gene encodes CDR1 SGDLS and CDR2 YYNGEE. CDR3 length: 10 residues. The CDR3 bases are TGTGCCAGCAGCGGGGACGTCTACACCTTC. Its translation: CASSGDVYTF.

J is TRBJ2-2 and V is TRBV29-1; unclear D gene. This CDR3 region has 13 residues. Germline CDR1 reads SQVTM; CDR2 reads ANQGSEA. The V and J ends lost 4 bases and 1 base respectively, with 7 bases between them. CDR3 region: CSVALENTGELFF. CDR3 DNA: TGCAGCGTTGCACTTGAGAACACCGGGGAGCTGTTTTTT.

Ten or more counts support this clonotype. The chain uses TRBV10-3 and TRBJ2-3; TRBD1 agrees at 10 bases. Germline loops: CDR1 ENHRY, CDR2 SYGVKD. The CDR3 spans 14 residues. V trimming: 6 bases; J trimming: 2 bases; junction bases outside the gene matches: 2. Written as DNA, the CDR3 is TGTGCCATCAGACGACAGGGGGCCACAGATACGCAGTATTTT. It encodes CAIRRQGATDTQYF.

The CDR3 DNA follows: TGTGCCAGCAGCTACCGGGACGGAAAAGAGACCCAGTACTTC. It codes for CASSYRDGKETQYF. The genes are TRBV11-3 and TRBJ2-5; D assignment may be TRBD1 or TRBD2 (5 bases each). Trimming shortened V by 4 bases and J by 3 bases, and 12 bases separated the two germline ends. The V gene's germline CDR1 is SGHNT and CDR2 YENEEA. The CDR3 length is 14 residues. Combining the CDR3 with reference TRBV11-3 and TRBJ2-5 gives the whole variable domain EAGVVQSPRYKIIEKKQPVAFWCNPISGHNTLYWYLQNLGQGPELLIRYENEEAVDDSQLPKDRFSAERLKGVDSTLKIQPAELGDSAVYLCASSYRDGKETQYFGPGTRLLVL.

This clonotype was seen a handful of times. The rearrangement links TRBV11-3 to TRBJ2-1; 10 bases match TRBD2. V trimming: 6 bases; J trimming: 5 bases; junction bases outside the gene matches: 10. From germline, CDR1 is SGHNT and CDR2 YENEEA. CDR3 length equals 16 residues. CDR3 sequence reads: CASSTASGSSHNEQFF. CDR3 DNA sequence: TGTGCCAGCAGTACTGCTAGCGGGAGTTCCCACAATGAGCAGTTCTTC.

The V gene is TRBV9, the J gene TRBJ2-2, with D unclear. Deletions cut 0 bases from V and 2 bases from J, with 5 bases between. The CDR3 totals 14 residues. Germline CDR1 is SGDLS and CDR2 is YYNGEE. The CDR3 region has the DNA TGTGCCAGCAGCGTAGGGCTTAACACCGGGGAGCTGTTTTTT. Translation gives CASSVGLNTGELFF.

The chain recombines TRBV29-1 with TRBJ2-2; maybe TRBD1 (6 bases). The CDR3 spans 13 residues. CDR1 and CDR2 (germline): SQVTM, ANQGSEA. Trimming removed 7 bases from V and 3 bases from J, with 12 bases in between. In DNA, the CDR3 is TGCAGCGCCTCCGCAGGGGACACCGGGGAGCTGTTTTTT. Amino acids: CSASAGDTGELFF.

This clonotype was observed a few times. V gene TRBV7-8 combines with J gene TRBJ1-2; 9 bases align to TRBD1. V gave up 8 bases and J gave up 2 bases; unmatched junction bases: 15. The CDR3 runs to 17 residues. Germline loops: CDR1 SGHVS, CDR2 FQNEAQ. CDR3 protein: CASGHGQGLIGNYGYTF. The CDR3 DNA follows: TGTGCCAGCGGACACGGACAGGGGCTAATAGGCAACTATGGCTACACCTTC. Looking up the rest from reference TRBV7-8 and TRBJ1-2 gives the full variable domain: GAGVSQSPRYKVAKRGQDVALRCDPISGHVSLFWYQQALGQGPEFLTYFQNEAQLDKSGLPSDRFFAERPEGSVSTLKIQRTQQEDSAVYLCASGHGQGLIGNYGYTFGSGTRLTVV.

This clonotype has only a few counts. The chain is built from TRBV4-1 and TRBJ2-7, with a weak D call TRBD1 (5 bases). The ends were cut back, 5 bases at V and 0 bases at J, with 17 bases in the middle. This CDR3 has 16 amino acids. The germline gives CDR1 MGHRA, CDR2 YSYEKL. DNA of the CDR3: TGCGCCAGCAGCTCACCATCGGGCAGGGTCTCCTACGAGCAGTACTTC. It translates to CASSSPSGRVSYEQYF.

This chain joins TRBV9 and TRBJ1-2; tentative D call: TRBD1 (6 bases). Deletions cut 4 bases from V and 0 bases from J, with 13 bases between. There are 15 residues in the CDR3. Germline V gives CDR1 SGDLS, CDR2 YYNGEE. The CDR3 region is CASSMGHDTNYGYTF. The CDR3 nucleotides are TGTGCCAGCAGCATGGGACACGACACTAACTATGGCTACACCTTC.

The V and J genes are TRBV27 and TRBJ1-2; TRBD1 matches at 7 bases. Germline CDR1 MNHEY, CDR2 SMNVEV (reference sequence). The CDR3 has 15 residues. Trimming removed 1 base from V and 5 bases from J; junction bases left unmatched: 7. The CDR3 is CASSLLGTALYGYTF. The CDR3 DNA sequence: TGTGCCAGCAGTTTATTGGGGACAGCTCTGTATGGCTACACCTTC.

In this sample, this clonotype turned up a few times. The rearrangement links TRBV27 to TRBJ1-5, with D perhaps TRBD1 (5 bases). There are 13 residues in the CDR3. The ends were cut back, 10 bases at V and 7 bases at J, with 17 bases in the middle. Germline V gene sequence: CDR1 MNHEY, CDR2 SMNVEV (reference sequence). CDR3 residues: CATSSGLRQPQHF. Here the CDR3 DNA reads TGTGCCACATCATCAGGGCTTCGGCAGCCCCAGCATTTT.

This clonotype showed up just a few times. The chain employs TRBV7-2 and TRBJ2-7, with D hard to call. The CDR3 sequence is 15 residues long. Germline lookup yields CDR1 SGHTA and CDR2 FQGNSA. The ends were cut back, 3 bases at V and 0 bases at J, with 12 bases in the middle. CDR3 nucleotide sequence: TGTGCCAGCAGCTTCCAGACTCCGCTCTCCTACGAGCAGTACTTC. Encoded protein: CASSFQTPLSYEQYF.

This clonotype was picked up a small number of times. The V call is TRBV27, the J call TRBJ2-7, with 8 nucleotides matching TRBD1. Germline values: CDR1 MNHEY, CDR2 SMNVEV (reference sequence). V dropped 3 bases and J dropped 7; count of bases not matched to a gene: 11. This CDR3 is built from 15 residues. The CDR3 sequence: CASSFFGTGSSEQYF. The CDR3 coding sequence is TGTGCCAGCAGTTTTTTCGGGACAGGCTCGAGTGAGCAGTACTTC.

This chain joins TRBV7-6 and TRBJ1-2; 7 bases are shared with TRBD1. Trimming cost V 5 bases and J 4 bases; bases outside gene matches: 19. The CDR3 totals 18 residues. Germline CDR1 SGHVS, CDR2 FNYEAQ. The CDR3 is CASSPQGGTVNFIYGYTF. The CDR3 region has the DNA TGTGCCAGCAGCCCCCAGGGTGGGACAGTAAACTTTATCTATGGCTACACCTTC.